This T cell receptor beta chain was sequenced in a study of T-cell reconstitution after alpha-beta-depleted transplantation in children. Germline loops: CDR1 SEHNR, CDR2 FQNEAQ (reference sequence). Between the trimmed V and J ends, which lost 7 bases and 2 bases, there was a span of 9 bases. This CDR3 has 12 amino acids. Unique molecular identifiers tagged the TCRbeta library. TCRdb re-derived calls from the PCR reads in MiXCR, one entry per CDR3 protein. The sample holds some 390,000 distinct CDR3 sequences, approximately 20% seen once. This chain connects TRBV7-9 to TRBJ2-7; D is possibly TRBD1 (6 bases). The TCR sequence derives from a human donor who donated a stem cell graft to a child with acute myeloid leukemia. The source was PBMCs from the stem cell graft donor, collected from the stem cell graft. The CDR3 region has the DNA TGTGCCAGCACCGGACAGACCTACGAGCAGTACTTC. It yields the protein CASTGQTYEQYF.